Following are 20 T cell receptor beta chains from one sample sequenced in a study of tumour-infiltrating T cells in Burkitt lymphoma. Sequenced by immunoSEQ multiplex PCR; TCRdb stores in-frame clones only, minus some. The sample lists 2,000 to 2,500 clones, less than 25% occurring once. The sample taken for sequencing was tumor tissue from a relapse. The receptors stem from a human donor with relapsed Burkitt lymphoma. Some clones in this sample may be carry-over from other donors' samples.

The chain carries TRBV5-8 and TRBJ2-3, with unresolved D. Germline V gene sequence: CDR1 SGHTS, CDR2 YDEGEE. This CDR3 comprises 15 residues. Trimming stripped 0 bases from V and 4 bases from J, with 12 bases between. The DNA for the CDR3 is TGTGCCAGCAGCTTGGGGGTTGTGTTTTCAGATACGCAGTATTTT. Residues: CASSLGVVFSDTQYF.

The chain uses TRBV13 and TRBJ1-2; D perhaps matches TRBD1 (5 bases). The CDR3 loop spans 12 amino acids. The V gene's germline CDR1 is PRHDT and CDR2 FYEKMQ (reference sequence). With 5 bases removed from V and 5 bases from J, the gap between germline ends came to 9 bases. The CDR3: CASSVTAYGYTF. For the CDR3, the DNA is TGTGCCAGCAGCGTGACAGCTTATGGCTACACCTTC.

This clone was counted only a few times. This rearrangement joins TRBV15 to TRBJ2-6; weak D call: TRBD2 (6 bases). Germline loops: CDR1 LNHNV, CDR2 YYDKDF (reference sequence). The CDR3 is made up of 15 amino acids. V was trimmed by 2 bases and J by 4 bases, leaving 9 bases between them. The CDR3 sequence: CATSRWGDGANVLTF. The CDR3 DNA reads as TGTGCCACCAGCAGATGGGGGGACGGGGCCAACGTCCTGACTTTC.

The chain combines TRBV7-9 with TRBJ2-5, with 8 positions matching TRBD2. The CDR3 covers 16 residues. Germline-derived CDR1 and CDR2 are SEHNR and FQNEAQ (reference sequence). V gave up 5 bases and J gave up 2 bases; unmatched junction bases: 10. The CDR3 reads CASSPESGGRQETQYF. The CDR3 DNA is TGTGCCAGCAGCCCGGAAAGCGGGGGACGACAAGAGACCCAGTACTTC.

This clone has a handful of counts. J is TRBJ2-5 and V is TRBV28; TRBD2 is a possible D gene (7 bases). This CDR3 region has 15 residues. V was cut by 5 bases and J by 6 bases, with 19 bases left in between. Germline CDR1 reads MDHEN; CDR2 reads SYDVKM. Here the CDR3 DNA reads TGTGCCAGCAGTCCCCGCGGCTGGGGGGGCCAGACCCAGTACTTC. Encoded protein: CASSPRGWGGQTQYF.

The chain couples TRBV5-1 to TRBJ1-4, with 9 positions matching TRBD1. Germline V gene sequence: CDR1 SGHRS, CDR2 YFSETQ. V lost 0 bases and J lost 11; bases outside the gene matches: 8. The CDR3 loop spans 15 amino acids. The CDR3 loop is CASSLAGTGSRKLFF. The CDR3 bases are TGCGCCAGCAGCTTGGCGGGGACAGGGTCTCGGAAACTGTTTTTT.

The rearrangement uses TRBV2 and TRBJ1-1, with D perhaps TRBD1 (5 bases). This CDR3 spans 12 amino acids. V was pared by 3 bases and J by 4 bases, with 6 bases between. Germline lookup yields CDR1 SNHLY and CDR2 FYNNEI. The CDR3 nucleotides are TGTGCCAGCAGTGAGGGGGGCACTGAAGCTTTCTTT. Translation gives CASSEGGTEAFF.

The V and J genes are TRBV6-1 and TRBJ2-7; no clear D. CDR1 MNHNS and CDR2 SASEGT come from the germline V gene. The CDR3 consists of 10 residues. V shed 1 base and J shed 9 bases, with 4 bases lying between them. Here the CDR3 DNA reads TGTGCCAGCAGTGAAGGGGTGCAGTACTTC. This translates into CASSEGVQYF.

The gene calls are TRBV30 and TRBJ2-7, with D possibly being TRBD2 (7 bases). This CDR3 contains 14 residues. CDR1 is GTSNPN and CDR2 is SVGIG in the germline V gene (reference sequence). V dropped 0 bases and J dropped 5 bases, with 14 bases sitting between them. The CDR3 bases are TGTGCCTGGAGTGTACTAGGGGGGGGAGACGAGCAGTACTTC. This translates into CAWSVLGGGDEQYF.

Relative to its sample, this clone is large. The rearrangement links TRBV28 to TRBJ2-7; 9 positions match TRBD1. The V segment lost 6 bases and the J segment 0 bases; nucleotides outside the gene matches: 3. In germline, CDR1 is MDHEN, CDR2 SYDVKM. The CDR3 is made up of 14 amino acids. The CDR3 DNA reads TGTGCCAGCAGGACAGGGGGAAGCTCCTACGAGCAGTACTTC. It is translated as CASRTGGSSYEQYF.

The rearrangement uses TRBV9 and TRBJ2-3; D unresolved. The CDR3 runs to 15 residues. The V gene's germline CDR1 is SGDLS and CDR2 YYNGEE. V gave up 0 bases and J gave up 3 bases, with 11 bases separating them. CDR3 DNA sequence: TGTGCCAGCAGCGTAGTTGCGTCAAGTACAGATACGCAGTATTTT. Protein product: CASSVVASSTDTQYF.

This clone was found a few times. The genes are TRBV4-2 and TRBJ1-4; D ambiguous. Trimming removed 4 bases at V and 3 bases at J, with 24 bases between. Looked up from germline, CDR1 is LGHNA and CDR2 is YNFKEQ. The CDR3 covers 19 residues. The CDR3 region has the DNA TGTGCCAGCAGCCCTTATGGCTTCACCGCATCATCGGCTAATGAAAAACTGTTTTTT. Translating gives CASSPYGFTASSANEKLFF.

This clone was found a few times. The chain couples TRBV18 to TRBJ2-6; D unresolved. The CDR3 is 14 residues long. The V and J ends lost 4 bases and 4 bases respectively, with 8 bases between them. CDR1 and CDR2 from the germline V gene are KGHSH and LQKENI. DNA of the CDR3: TGTGCCAGCTCACAGGAACCCGGGGCCAACGTCCTGACTTTC. Amino acids: CASSQEPGANVLTF.

The gene calls are TRBV30 and TRBJ1-5, with a possible D match to TRBD1 (5 bases). The CDR3 covers 14 residues. Germline loops: CDR1 GTSNPN, CDR2 SVGIG (reference sequence). The V gene lost 4 bases and the J gene lost 1 base, with 11 bases spanning the gap. The DNA of the CDR3 is TGTGCCTGGACCACTTGGGACAGCAATCAGCCCCAGCATTTT. Protein product: CAWTTWDSNQPQHF.

This clone was seen a few times. V gene TRBV4-2 combines with J gene TRBJ2-5, with D possibly TRBD1 on 5 matching bases. CDR1 is LGHNA and CDR2 is YNFKEQ in the germline V gene. V gave up 0 bases and J gave up 2 bases, with 13 bases separating them. The CDR3 consists of 16 residues. This CDR3 reads CASSQDGLGQQETQYF. The CDR3 DNA reads TGTGCCAGCAGCCAAGATGGTTTAGGACAACAAGAGACCCAGTACTTC.

In its sample, this clone was seen a few times. This chain connects TRBV2 to TRBJ1-1, with D unresolved. This CDR3 comprises 10 residues. Germline CDR1 and CDR2: SNHLY and FYNNEI. V was cut by 4 bases and J by 10 bases, with 7 bases left in between. CDR3 amino acids: CASSGKRAFF. As DNA, the CDR3 is TGTGCCAGCAGTGGGAAACGAGCTTTCTTT.

This chain connects TRBV11-2 to TRBJ2-1, with 7 bases that match TRBD1. The CDR3 has 14 amino acids. CDR1 is SGHAT and CDR2 is FQNNGV in the germline V gene. V was clipped by 1 base and J by 8 bases; unmatched bases: 5. This chain's CDR3 is CASSLGQGVHEQFF. The CDR3, as DNA: TGTGCCAGCAGCTTAGGACAGGGTGTTCATGAGCAGTTCTTC.

CDR3 loop: CASTQGTEAFF. The CDR3 bases are TGTGCCAGCACCCAGGGGACTGAAGCTTTCTTT. V usage is TRBV6-5 and J usage is TRBJ1-1, with D perhaps TRBD1 (6 bases). The CDR3 length is 11 residues. Trimming shortened V by 7 bases and J by 5 bases, and 8 bases separated the two germline ends. Germline lookup yields CDR1 MNHEY and CDR2 SVGAGI.

This clone was counted between two and nine times. An end of the junction differs from the germline gene, which may be a read error. The chain recombines TRBV25-1 with TRBJ2-7; perhaps D is TRBD1 or TRBD2 (5 bases each). The CDR3 covers 15 residues. CDR1 is MGHDK, CDR2 SYGVNS, per germline. CDR3 sequence: CANSEYRAGRDEQYF. DNA of the CDR3: TGTGCCAACAGTGAATATAGGGCAGGGCGGGACGAGCAGTACTTC.

The V call is TRBV30, the J call TRBJ1-3; no firm D call. Germline CDR1 is GTSNPN and CDR2 is SVGIG (reference sequence). The CDR3 loop spans 13 amino acids. The V and J ends lost 3 bases and 2 bases respectively, with 8 bases between them. CDR3 nucleotides: TGTGCCTGGAGCCTATGGACTGGAAACACCATATATTTT. This codes for CAWSLWTGNTIYF.